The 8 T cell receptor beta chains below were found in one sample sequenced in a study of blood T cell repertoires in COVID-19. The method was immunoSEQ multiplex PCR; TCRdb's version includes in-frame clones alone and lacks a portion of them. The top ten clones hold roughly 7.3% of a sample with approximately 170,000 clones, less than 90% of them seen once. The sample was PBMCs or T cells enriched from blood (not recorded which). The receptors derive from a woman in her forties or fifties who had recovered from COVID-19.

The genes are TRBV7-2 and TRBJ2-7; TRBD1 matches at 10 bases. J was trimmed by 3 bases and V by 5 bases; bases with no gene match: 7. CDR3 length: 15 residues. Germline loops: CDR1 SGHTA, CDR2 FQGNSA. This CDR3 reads CASSPGGQGIYEQYF. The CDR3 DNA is TGTGCCAGCAGCCCAGGGGGACAGGGGATCTACGAGCAGTACTTC.

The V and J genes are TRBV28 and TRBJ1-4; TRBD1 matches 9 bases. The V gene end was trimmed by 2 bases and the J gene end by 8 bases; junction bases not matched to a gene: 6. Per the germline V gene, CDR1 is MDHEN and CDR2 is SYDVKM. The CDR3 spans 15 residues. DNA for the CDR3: TGTGCCAGCAGTTTAAGAGGGACAGGGCTCGAAAAACTGTTTTTT. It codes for CASSLRGTGLEKLFF.

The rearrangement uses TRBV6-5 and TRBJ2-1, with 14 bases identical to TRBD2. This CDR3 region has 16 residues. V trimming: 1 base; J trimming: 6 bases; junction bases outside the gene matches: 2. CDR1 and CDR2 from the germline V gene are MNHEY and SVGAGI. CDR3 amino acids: CASSYYGLAGGNEQFF. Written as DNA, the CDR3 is TGTGCCAGCAGTTACTACGGACTAGCGGGAGGCAATGAGCAGTTCTTC.

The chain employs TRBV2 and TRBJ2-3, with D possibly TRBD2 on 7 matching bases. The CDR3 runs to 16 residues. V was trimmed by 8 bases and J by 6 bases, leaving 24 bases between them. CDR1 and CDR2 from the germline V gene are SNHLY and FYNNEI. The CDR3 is CASGSNAGRTADTQYF. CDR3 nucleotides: TGTGCCAGCGGGTCCAACGCCGGGAGGACAGCTGATACGCAGTATTTT.

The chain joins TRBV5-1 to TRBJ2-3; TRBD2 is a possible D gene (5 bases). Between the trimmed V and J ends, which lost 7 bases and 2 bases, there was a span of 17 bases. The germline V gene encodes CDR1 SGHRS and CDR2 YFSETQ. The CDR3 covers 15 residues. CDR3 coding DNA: TGCGCCAGCGTCTTAGCACTAGTATTCACAGATACGCAGTATTTT. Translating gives CASVLALVFTDTQYF.

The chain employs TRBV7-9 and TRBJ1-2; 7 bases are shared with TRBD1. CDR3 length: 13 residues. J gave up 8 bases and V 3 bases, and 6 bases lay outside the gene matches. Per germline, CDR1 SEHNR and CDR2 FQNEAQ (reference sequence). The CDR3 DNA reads TGTGCCAGCAGCTTCATCAGGGGACAGGGCTACACCTTC. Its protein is CASSFIRGQGYTF.

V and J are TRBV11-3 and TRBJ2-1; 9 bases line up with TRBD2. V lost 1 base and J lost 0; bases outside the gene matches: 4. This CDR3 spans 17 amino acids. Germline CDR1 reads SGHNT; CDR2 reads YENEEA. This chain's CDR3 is CASSLAAGGSSYNEQFF. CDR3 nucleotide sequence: TGTGCCAGCAGCTTAGCCGCGGGGGGGAGCTCCTACAATGAGCAGTTCTTC.

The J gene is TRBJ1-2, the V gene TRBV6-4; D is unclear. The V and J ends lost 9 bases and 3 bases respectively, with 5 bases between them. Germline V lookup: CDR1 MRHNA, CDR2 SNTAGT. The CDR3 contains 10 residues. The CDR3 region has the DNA TGTGCCAGTCCCGACTATGGCTACACCTTC. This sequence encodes CASPDYGYTF.